A single sample gave rise to the 3 T cell receptor beta chains below, sequenced in a study of cytomegalovirus exposure and HLA in healthy donors. Primers included in the PCR were 60 Vbeta and 13 Jbeta primers. Sequenced by immunoSEQ multiplex PCR; TCRdb stores in-frame clones only, minus some. The sample lists over 150,000 clones; more than 65% were seen once. The sample consisted of PBMCs. The receptors come from a woman between 50 and 59 years old in good health and CMV-seronegative.

The chain combines TRBV27 with TRBJ2-2, with unresolved D. The CDR3 contains 13 residues. The V end was cut by 6 bases, the J end by 2 bases, with 7 bases between. Germline V gives CDR1 MNHEY, CDR2 SMNVEV (reference sequence). The CDR3 spells CASRMTNTGELFF. Here the CDR3 DNA reads TGTGCCAGCAGAATGACTAACACCGGGGAGCTGTTTTTT.

This clone is a singleton in its sample. The chain has TRBV7-9 and TRBJ2-7, with 10 bases that match TRBD2. There are 15 residues in the CDR3. CDR1 and CDR2 (germline): SEHNR, FQNEAQ (reference sequence). V was pared by 2 bases and J by 5 bases, with 6 bases of the junction left unmatched. The CDR3 DNA reads as TGTGCCAGCAGCTTACGGGCTAGCGGGGGCCACGAGCAGTACTTC. Residues: CASSLRASGGHEQYF.

This clone was observed a few times. This chain connects TRBV19 to TRBJ1-2; no definite D call. Germline CDR1 is LNHDA and CDR2 is SQIVND (reference sequence). The V end was cut by 3 bases, the J end by 4 bases, with 12 bases between. The CDR3 spans 14 residues. The CDR3 is CASSIQSSSYGYTF. The CDR3 region has the DNA TGTGCCAGTAGTATCCAATCGTCCAGCTATGGCTACACCTTC.